These 2 T cell receptor beta chains were sequenced from one sample in a study of blood T cell repertoires in COVID-19. TCRdb's copy holds only in-frame clones and misses some; the assay was immunoSEQ multiplex PCR. The sample lists 230,000 or so clones, 75% to 90% seen once, with 4.6% in the top ten. The specimen was peripheral blood. All receptors derive from a woman between 35 and 50 years old who had recovered from COVID-19.

This clone was seen only a few times. The chain links TRBV10-3 to TRBJ2-1, with TRBD1 as a possible D gene (6 bases). The length of the CDR3 is 13 residues. Germline V lookup: CDR1 ENHRY, CDR2 SYGVKD. V shed 6 bases and J shed 5 bases, with 11 bases lying between them. CDR3 protein: CAIRTGGNNEQFF. Written as DNA, the CDR3 is TGTGCCATCAGGACAGGAGGTAACAATGAGCAGTTCTTC.

The V and J genes are TRBV29-1 and TRBJ2-7; 9 bases are shared with TRBD1. The germline CDR1 and CDR2 sequences are SQVTM and ANQGSEA. This CDR3 is built from 12 residues. Trimming removed 7 bases from V and 5 bases from J; junction bases left unmatched: 6. Here the CDR3 DNA reads TGCAGCGCGGGACAGGGTTTCCACGAGCAGTACTTC. Translation: CSAGQGFHEQYF.